This entry describes one T cell receptor beta chain. The antigen remains undetermined. This record belongs to a study of CD8 T cells in ankylosing spondylitis. V dropped 4 bases and J dropped 6 bases, with 20 bases sitting between them. CDR3 length equals 16 residues. Germline V lookup: CDR1 SGHRS, CDR2 YFSETQ. Study outcomes and limitations: Disease-linked clones, CD8+, were relatively rare in peripheral blood. Existing reports had already noted some motif variants in reactive arthritis synovial fluid and blood. It was reported that disease-linked clones were significantly enriched in matched ankylosing spondylitis synovial fluid. It appeared that ankylosing spondylitis blood was characterized by a TCR beta motif of about eight highly homologous variants.

Making use of molecular barcodes, quantitative 5'-RACE generated TCR beta libraries. TCRdb recomputed calls from the 5' RACE reads with MiXCR, one row per CDR3 protein. The data hold approximately 540,000 distinct CDR3 sequences, with about 13% observed a single time. Specimen: blood, either unsorted or a sorted T cell fraction (not recorded which). The chain carries TRBV5-1 and TRBJ2-1; TRBD1 might be the D (6 bases). This receptor was identified in a male donor with ankylosing spondylitis. The CDR3: CASSARGGGPPNEQFF. Written as DNA, the CDR3 is TGCGCCAGCAGCGCCCGAGGTGGGGGCCCACCCAATGAGCAGTTCTTC. The whole variable domain, remainder taken from reference TRBV5-1 and TRBJ2-1, is KAGVTQTPRYLIKTRGQQVTLSCSPISGHRSVSWYQQTPGQGLQFLFEYFSETQRNKGNFPGRFSGRQFSNSRSEMNVSTLELGDSALYLCASSARGGGPPNEQFFGPGTRLTVL.